Below, one T cell receptor beta chain is given with its context. Its antigen remains unidentified. The method was immunoSEQ multiplex PCR; TCRdb's version includes in-frame clones alone and lacks a portion of them. The sample gives roughly 130,000 clones, roughly 92% of which show up once; 1.5% to 2% is in the top ten. This record belongs to a study of T cell responses to AZD1222 COVID-19 vaccine. General study points: Mostly white British, mostly female donors; authors suggested clonal diversity may be underestimated. Spike as a whole was targeted by vaccine-associated CD4 TCRs, dominant at 160-218 and 743-854.

This CDR3 spans 15 amino acids. Germline-derived CDR1 and CDR2 are SGHTA and FQGTGA. V was clipped by 2 bases and J by 5 bases; unmatched bases: 6. V gene TRBV7-3 combines with J gene TRBJ2-1; 7 bases fit TRBD1. Specimen: peripheral blood, collected on day 0 of AZD1222 vaccination. This clonotype originated in an adult in good health. The CDR3 region is CASSLSGGPDNEQFF. The DNA of the CDR3 is TGTGCCAGCAGCTTATCAGGGGGTCCTGACAATGAGCAGTTCTTC.